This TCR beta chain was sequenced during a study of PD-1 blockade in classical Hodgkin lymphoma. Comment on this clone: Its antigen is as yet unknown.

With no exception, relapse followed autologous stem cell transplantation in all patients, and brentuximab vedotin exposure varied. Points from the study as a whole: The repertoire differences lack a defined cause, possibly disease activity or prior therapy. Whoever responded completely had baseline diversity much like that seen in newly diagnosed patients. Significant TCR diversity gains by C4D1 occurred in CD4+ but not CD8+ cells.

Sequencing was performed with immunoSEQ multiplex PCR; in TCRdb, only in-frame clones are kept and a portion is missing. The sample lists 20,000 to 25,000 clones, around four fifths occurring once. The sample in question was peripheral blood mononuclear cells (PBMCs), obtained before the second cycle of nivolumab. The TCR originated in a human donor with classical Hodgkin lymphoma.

The CDR3, as DNA: TGTGCCAGCAGTGCACAAGCGGGCTACACCTTC. This codes for CASSAQAGYTF. The V call is TRBV6-5, the J call TRBJ1-2; D gene uncertain. V lost 5 bases and J lost 8, with 9 bases in between. This CDR3 comprises 11 residues. Germline V gene lookup returns CDR1 MNHEY and CDR2 SVGAGI.